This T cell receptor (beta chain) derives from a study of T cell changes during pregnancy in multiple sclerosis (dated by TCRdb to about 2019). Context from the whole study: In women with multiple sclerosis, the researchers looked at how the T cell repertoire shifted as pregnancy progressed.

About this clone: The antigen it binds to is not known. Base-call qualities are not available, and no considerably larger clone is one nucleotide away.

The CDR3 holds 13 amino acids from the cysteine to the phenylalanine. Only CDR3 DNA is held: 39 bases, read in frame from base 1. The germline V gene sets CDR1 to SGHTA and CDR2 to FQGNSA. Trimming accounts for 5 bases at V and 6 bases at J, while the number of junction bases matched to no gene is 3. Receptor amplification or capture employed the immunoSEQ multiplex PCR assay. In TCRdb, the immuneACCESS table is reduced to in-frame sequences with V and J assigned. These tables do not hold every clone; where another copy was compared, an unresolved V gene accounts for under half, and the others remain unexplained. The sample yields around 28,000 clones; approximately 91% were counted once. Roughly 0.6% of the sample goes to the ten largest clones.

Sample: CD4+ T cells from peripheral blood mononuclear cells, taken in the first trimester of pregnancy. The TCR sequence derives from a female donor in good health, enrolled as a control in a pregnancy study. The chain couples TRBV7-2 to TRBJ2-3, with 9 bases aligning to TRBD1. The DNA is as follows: TGTGCCAGCAGCAGACAGGGGGGTGATACGCAGTATTTT. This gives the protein CASSRQGGDTQYF.